This is a list of T cell receptor beta chains from one sample in a study of identical twins. Using its own MiXCR run on the 5' RACE reads, TCRdb lists one record per CDR3 protein. The profile shows more than 400,000 distinct CDR3 sequences, 12% to 15% of them singletons. This sample was also put to use in a study of yellow fever vaccine responses in identical twins.

Sequenced material: CD4+ T cells sorted from blood. The receptors derive from a woman younger than 35 in good health. Each CDR3 is given with its conserved first and last residue. The order of the fields is J gene, CDR3 length, D gene, V gene, clone size, CDR3 DNA, CDR3 protein. A D gene is named only where the DNA matches it firmly. Some rows have no size entry. The others give once, few or many, or a class for an expanded clone.

j_call: TRBJ2-2
cdr3_length: 15
d_call: TRBD1
v_call: TRBV4-1
clone_size: .
cdr3_nt: TGCGCCAGCAGCCCGGGACAGGGGGCGTTCGGGGAGCTGTTTTTT
cdr3_aa: CASSPGQGAFGELFF

j_call: TRBJ1-1
cdr3_length: 14
d_call: .
v_call: TRBV7-9
clone_size: .
cdr3_nt: TGTGCCAGCAGCTTAGTGCTAGAAGACAGGGAAGCTTTCTTT
cdr3_aa: CASSLVLEDREAFF

j_call: TRBJ2-3
cdr3_length: 17
d_call: .
v_call: TRBV7-6
clone_size: .
cdr3_nt: TGTGCCAGCAGCTTAGTCCCTGCAGGGGGGAGCACAGATACGCAGTATTTC
cdr3_aa: CASSLVPAGGSTDTQYF

j_call: TRBJ2-3
cdr3_length: 19
d_call: TRBD1
v_call: TRBV20-1
clone_size: .
cdr3_nt: TGCAGTGCTAGATCGATCAACCCGGGACAGGGGTCGAGCACAGATACGCAGTATTTT
cdr3_aa: CSARSINPGQGSSTDTQYF

j_call: TRBJ2-7
cdr3_length: 14
d_call: TRBD1
v_call: TRBV29-1
clone_size: many
cdr3_nt: TGCAGCGCCACAAAGGACAGGGCTCTCGACGAGCAGTACTTC
cdr3_aa: CSATKDRALDEQYF

j_call: TRBJ2-3
cdr3_length: 19
d_call: TRBD2
v_call: TRBV4-1
clone_size: many
cdr3_nt: TGCGCCAGCAGCCGTACCGACTGGGGACTAGCGGGCCTCACAGATACGCAGTATTTT
cdr3_aa: CASSRTDWGLAGLTDTQYF

j_call: TRBJ1-1
cdr3_length: 12
d_call: .
v_call: TRBV5-1
clone_size: .
cdr3_nt: TGCGCCAGCAAGGATACAGAACTTGAAGCTTTCTTT
cdr3_aa: CASKDTELEAFF

j_call: TRBJ2-3
cdr3_length: 15
d_call: TRBD2
v_call: TRBV5-1
clone_size: few
cdr3_nt: TGCGCCAGCAGAGAAACCGGGACTATCACAGATACGCAGTATTTT
cdr3_aa: CASRETGTITDTQYF

j_call: TRBJ2-5
cdr3_length: 17
d_call: TRBD2
v_call: TRBV20-1
clone_size: .
cdr3_nt: TGCAGTGCTGAGGCGGTTGTTATAGCGGGAGTAGGAGAGACCCAGTACTTC
cdr3_aa: CSAEAVVIAGVGETQYF

j_call: TRBJ1-1
cdr3_length: 11
d_call: .
v_call: TRBV6-5
clone_size: few
cdr3_nt: TGTGCCGGCGAGGGCACAAATGAAGCTTTCTTT
cdr3_aa: CAGEGTNEAFF

j_call: TRBJ2-1
cdr3_length: 15
d_call: .
v_call: TRBV11-2
clone_size: few
cdr3_nt: TGTGCCAGCAGCACCTTGACCAGCTCCTACAATGAGCAGTTCTTC
cdr3_aa: CASSTLTSSYNEQFF

j_call: TRBJ2-2
cdr3_length: 18
d_call: .
v_call: TRBV6-1
clone_size: .
cdr3_nt: TGTGCCAGCAGCCGACCGACAAGCGGTACTCGTGACACCGGGGAGCTGTTTTTT
cdr3_aa: CASSRPTSGTRDTGELFF

j_call: TRBJ2-2
cdr3_length: 16
d_call: TRBD2
v_call: TRBV4-1
clone_size: few
cdr3_nt: TGCGCCAGCAGCCAAACCGGGAGGGCCGATGTCGGGGAGCTGTTTTTT
cdr3_aa: CASSQTGRADVGELFF

j_call: TRBJ2-3
cdr3_length: 17
d_call: .
v_call: TRBV29-1
clone_size: few
cdr3_nt: TGCAGCGTTGACGTTGGAGACCCCAGATCCGGCACAGATACGCAGTATTTT
cdr3_aa: CSVDVGDPRSGTDTQYF

j_call: TRBJ2-5
cdr3_length: 15
d_call: TRBD2
v_call: TRBV20-1
clone_size: .
cdr3_nt: TGCAGTGCTAGAGACCTAGCGGACACGAAAGAGACCCAGTACTTC
cdr3_aa: CSARDLADTKETQYF

j_call: TRBJ2-7
cdr3_length: 18
d_call: TRBD1
v_call: TRBV6-5
clone_size: .
cdr3_nt: TGTGCCAGCAGTTACTCAGGGGCCAACAGGGGGCTGAGGAACGAGCAGTACTTC
cdr3_aa: CASSYSGANRGLRNEQYF

j_call: TRBJ2-1
cdr3_length: 15
d_call: TRBD2
v_call: TRBV6-2/TRBV6-3
clone_size: .
cdr3_nt: TGTGCCAGCAGTGTGACTAGCGGGGGGTGGAATGAGCAGTTCTTC
cdr3_aa: CASSVTSGGWNEQFF

j_call: TRBJ2-2
cdr3_length: 15
d_call: TRBD1
v_call: TRBV10-2
clone_size: few
cdr3_nt: TGCGCCAGCAGGACGGACAGGGTCGGCAGCGGGGAGCTGTTTTTT
cdr3_aa: CASRTDRVGSGELFF

j_call: TRBJ1-5
cdr3_length: 14
d_call: TRBD1
v_call: TRBV29-1
clone_size: few
cdr3_nt: TGCAGCGTCGCCATCGGGACAGTAAATCAGCCCCAGCATTTT
cdr3_aa: CSVAIGTVNQPQHF

j_call: TRBJ2-3
cdr3_length: 15
d_call: .
v_call: TRBV28
clone_size: .
cdr3_nt: TGTGCCAGCAGTTTTCAACTAGCCAGCACAGATACGCAGTATTTT
cdr3_aa: CASSFQLASTDTQYF

j_call: TRBJ2-5
cdr3_length: 15
d_call: .
v_call: TRBV7-8
clone_size: .
cdr3_nt: TGTGCCAGCAGCTTAGCCGGACGGATCCAAGAGACCCAGTACTTC
cdr3_aa: CASSLAGRIQETQYF

j_call: TRBJ2-7
cdr3_length: 15
d_call: .
v_call: TRBV10-3
clone_size: few
cdr3_nt: TGTGCCATCAGTGAAGGCAGTCCGGGCACCTACGAGCAGTACTTC
cdr3_aa: CAISEGSPGTYEQYF

j_call: TRBJ2-3
cdr3_length: 15
d_call: .
v_call: TRBV5-1
clone_size: few
cdr3_nt: TGCGCCAGCAGCGAGGGGACCCTGGGGGCAGATACGCAGTATTTT
cdr3_aa: CASSEGTLGADTQYF

j_call: TRBJ2-2
cdr3_length: 14
d_call: .
v_call: TRBV28
clone_size: few
cdr3_nt: TGTGCCAGCTATACAGGGCCTGGCACCGGGGAGCTGTTTTTT
cdr3_aa: CASYTGPGTGELFF

j_call: TRBJ2-1
cdr3_length: 15
d_call: TRBD2
v_call: TRBV5-1
clone_size: .
cdr3_nt: TGCGCCAGCAGCTTGGTAGGCGGGAGCTTAAATGAGCAGTTCTTC
cdr3_aa: CASSLVGGSLNEQFF

j_call: TRBJ2-2
cdr3_length: 12
d_call: .
v_call: TRBV20-1
clone_size: .
cdr3_nt: TGCAGTGCTGCCGCCGGAACCGGGGAGCTGTTTTTT
cdr3_aa: CSAAAGTGELFF

j_call: TRBJ1-2
cdr3_length: 15
d_call: .
v_call: TRBV7-9
clone_size: .
cdr3_nt: TGTGCCAGCAGCTTGAGGGACACAGCTAACTATGGCTACACCTTC
cdr3_aa: CASSLRDTANYGYTF

j_call: TRBJ2-5
cdr3_length: 12
d_call: TRBD2
v_call: TRBV10-3
clone_size: few
cdr3_nt: TGTGCCATCAGGCGGGGGTTGGAGACCCAGTACTTC
cdr3_aa: CAIRRGLETQYF

j_call: TRBJ2-2
cdr3_length: 16
d_call: .
v_call: TRBV27
clone_size: few
cdr3_nt: TGTGCCAGCAGTTCCCCGACAGTATTGAACACCGGGGAGCTGTTTTTT
cdr3_aa: CASSSPTVLNTGELFF

j_call: TRBJ2-1
cdr3_length: 15
d_call: TRBD2
v_call: TRBV6-4
clone_size: .
cdr3_nt: TGTGCCAGCAGTGAGGAAGCGGGGGGGCCAAATGAGCAGTTCTTC
cdr3_aa: CASSEEAGGPNEQFF

j_call: TRBJ2-6
cdr3_length: 15
d_call: .
v_call: TRBV10-3
clone_size: many
cdr3_nt: TGTGCCATCAGCCGGGGTATCTCTGGGGCCAACGTCCTGACTTTC
cdr3_aa: CAISRGISGANVLTF

j_call: TRBJ2-7
cdr3_length: 15
d_call: .
v_call: TRBV6-5
clone_size: once
cdr3_nt: TGTGCCAGCAGTTACTCTTTTGTAGGGTCCTACGAGCAGTACTTC
cdr3_aa: CASSYSFVGSYEQYF

j_call: TRBJ1-4
cdr3_length: 14
d_call: TRBD1
v_call: TRBV12-3/TRBV12-4
clone_size: few
cdr3_nt: TGTGCCAGCAGCCCGGACAGGGCGCGGGAAAAACTGTTTTTT
cdr3_aa: CASSPDRAREKLFF

j_call: TRBJ2-1
cdr3_length: 17
d_call: TRBD2
v_call: TRBV12-3/TRBV12-4
clone_size: .
cdr3_nt: TGTGCCAGCAGTTTAGGCGAGCGGGGTTGGGAGAGCAATGAGCAGTTCTTC
cdr3_aa: CASSLGERGWESNEQFF

j_call: TRBJ2-7
cdr3_length: 16
d_call: TRBD1
v_call: TRBV24-1
clone_size: few
cdr3_nt: TGTGCCACCAGTGCCAACCCCGGGACAGGACGCTACGAGCAGTACTTC
cdr3_aa: CATSANPGTGRYEQYF

j_call: TRBJ2-1
cdr3_length: 14
d_call: TRBD1
v_call: TRBV10-3
clone_size: .
cdr3_nt: TGTGCCATCACCGAAGACAGGGACAACAATGAGCAGTTCTTC
cdr3_aa: CAITEDRDNNEQFF

j_call: TRBJ2-3
cdr3_length: 15
d_call: TRBD2
v_call: TRBV20-1
clone_size: .
cdr3_nt: TGCAGTGCTTCCGGACTAGCGGGGAATCCAGATACGCAGTATTTT
cdr3_aa: CSASGLAGNPDTQYF

j_call: TRBJ2-6
cdr3_length: 21
d_call: TRBD2
v_call: TRBV6-2/TRBV6-3
clone_size: .
cdr3_nt: TGTGCCAGCAGTCCGGGACTAGCGGGGGGGAGGCAGGGATCCGGGGCCAACGTCCTGACTTTC
cdr3_aa: CASSPGLAGGRQGSGANVLTF

j_call: TRBJ2-5
cdr3_length: 14
d_call: .
v_call: TRBV5-1
clone_size: few
cdr3_nt: TGCGCCAGCAGCTTACCGGGCACAGGAGAGACCCAGTACTTC
cdr3_aa: CASSLPGTGETQYF

j_call: TRBJ2-1
cdr3_length: 13
d_call: .
v_call: TRBV28
clone_size: .
cdr3_nt: TGTGCCAGCGTTCAAGACTCCTACAATGAGCAGTTCTTC
cdr3_aa: CASVQDSYNEQFF

j_call: TRBJ1-2
cdr3_length: 15
d_call: .
v_call: TRBV12-3/TRBV12-4
clone_size: .
cdr3_nt: TGTGCCAGCAGCCCCCCCCGAGACAGTGTGGGTGGCTACACCTTC
cdr3_aa: CASSPPRDSVGGYTF

j_call: TRBJ2-1
cdr3_length: 16
d_call: TRBD1
v_call: TRBV3-1
clone_size: .
cdr3_nt: TGTGCCAGCAGCCATCTGGGGCAGGGGGCGAGAAATGAGCAGTTCTTC
cdr3_aa: CASSHLGQGARNEQFF

j_call: TRBJ1-6
cdr3_length: 13
d_call: TRBD1
v_call: TRBV20-1
clone_size: .
cdr3_nt: TGCAGTGCTACCGGGACAGGGAATTCACCCCTCCACTTT
cdr3_aa: CSATGTGNSPLHF

j_call: TRBJ2-7
cdr3_length: 14
d_call: TRBD1
v_call: TRBV20-1
clone_size: .
cdr3_nt: TGCAGTGCGGGACGACAGGGGGCTATGTACGAGCAGTACTTC
cdr3_aa: CSAGRQGAMYEQYF

j_call: TRBJ2-1
cdr3_length: 14
d_call: TRBD2
v_call: TRBV5-1
clone_size: many
cdr3_nt: TGCGCCAGTACTAGCGGGGGCCTCTACAATGAGCAGTTCTTC
cdr3_aa: CASTSGGLYNEQFF

j_call: TRBJ1-5
cdr3_length: 19
d_call: TRBD1
v_call: TRBV27
clone_size: .
cdr3_nt: TGTGCCAGCAGGATGTTGGGACAGCATCTTTCTGGGGGCAATCAGCCCCAGCATTTT
cdr3_aa: CASRMLGQHLSGGNQPQHF

j_call: TRBJ2-3
cdr3_length: 13
d_call: .
v_call: TRBV2
clone_size: .
cdr3_nt: TGTGCCAGCACAGGTCCCCCAGGGGATACGCAGTATTTT
cdr3_aa: CASTGPPGDTQYF

j_call: TRBJ1-1
cdr3_length: 14
d_call: .
v_call: TRBV12-3/TRBV12-4
clone_size: few
cdr3_nt: TGTGCCAGCAGTTTCCATCATAAGAACACTGAAGCTTTCTTT
cdr3_aa: CASSFHHKNTEAFF

j_call: TRBJ2-1
cdr3_length: 14
d_call: .
v_call: TRBV2
clone_size: few
cdr3_nt: TGTGCCAGCAGGGAGGAGGGGGTCCCCAGTGAGCAGTTCTTC
cdr3_aa: CASREEGVPSEQFF